This TCR beta chain was profiled in a study of CD8+CD57+ T cells in acquired aplastic anemia. The overall study: The average for DNA from sorted CD4+ and CD8+ cells was roughly 3 ug. The average read count for CD4+ cells in healthy donors was 9 million to 14 million.

Genomic DNA constituted the template upon which TCR beta VDJ and CDR3 profiling was performed. TCRdb fed the reads into MiXCR, producing one record per CDR3 protein. The sample has approximately 170,000 distinct CDR3 sequences; 50% to 55% are singletons. Concerning this clonotype itself: Its antigen is still unknown. The junction departs from germline at one end; a sequencing error may be responsible.

Findings of the study overall: Simpson's diversity of CD8+ cells was not significantly different in patients compared with controls. Patients and controls shared about 30 CD8+ CDR3 sequences.

The CDR3 spans 16 residues. Per germline, CDR1 SGHTA and CDR2 FQGNSA. The specimen was sorted CD4+, CD8+, or CD8+CD57+ T cells (not recorded which) from PBMCs. This clonotype was sampled from a human donor in good health, serving as a control. V gene TRBV7-2 combines with J gene TRBJ2-2; TRBD1 matches at 10 bases. The CDR3 DNA follows: TGCGCCAGCAGTCCCTGGACAGGGGGGGACACCGGGGAGCTGTTTTTT. It is translated as CASSPWTGGDTGELFF.